This T cell receptor (beta chain) was sequenced during a study of T cell responses to AZD1222 COVID-19 vaccine. Study at large: Second-dose schedules of about 4 or about 12 weeks were combined. The study's findings and limits: White British people made up most donors, females outnumbered males, and clonal diversity was possibly underestimated.

The CDR3 runs 15 residues. Germline CDR1 SGHVS, CDR2 FNYEAQ. With 5 bases removed from V and 8 bases from J, the gap between germline ends came to 18 bases. A note on this clone: Its cognate antigen is unknown.

Profiling relied on immunoSEQ multiplex PCR, and the TCRdb table lists in-frame clones only, not all of them. This table has 100,000 to 150,000 clones, about 86% appearing once. The TCR comes from an adult in good health. The material was peripheral blood, obtained on day 0 of AZD1222 vaccination. The chain links TRBV7-6 to TRBJ1-4, with D tentatively TRBD1 (5 bases). CDR3 region: CASSPSGTGEEKLFF. CDR3 DNA: TGTGCCAGCAGCCCCTCCGGGACTGGGGAAGAAAAACTGTTTTTT.